The rows below give T cell receptor beta chains drawn from one sample of a study of blood T cells in healthy people across ages. A single record per CDR3 protein comes from TCRdb applying MiXCR to the 5' RACE reads. The table records about 640,000 distinct CDR3 sequences, less than 45% of them present only once. The sample comprised blood. The receptors here all came from a man aged 80 or over in good health. CDR3s include the opening cysteine and the closing phenylalanine or tryptophan. D genes are given only for firm matches. For some rows the clone size is stated as once, few or many, or as a class when expanded; others skip it.

J gene | D gene | clone size | V gene | CDR3 DNA | CDR3 protein
TRBJ1-1 | - | few | TRBV6-2/TRBV6-3 | TGTGCCAGCAGGTTAGGGGTCGGGACTGAAGCTTTCTTT | CASRLGVGTEAFF
TRBJ2-1 | - | - | TRBV6-1 | TGTGCCAGCAGTGAAACAGGGTGGTACAATGAGCAGTTCTTC | CASSETGWYNEQFF
TRBJ2-7 | - | - | TRBV28 | TGTGCCAGCCTGGGTAGGGGGAGCTCCTACGAGCAGTACTTC | CASLGRGSSYEQYF
TRBJ2-5 | TRBD1 | - | TRBV11-2 | TGTGCCAGCAGGCCGACAGGGGGACCCCTTAGAGAGACCCAGTACTTC | CASRPTGGPLRETQYF
TRBJ2-7 | TRBD1 | few | TRBV10-3 | TGTGCCATCAGCCCCGGGACAGGGGGTGGGTACGAGCAGTACTTC | CAISPGTGGGYEQYF
TRBJ1-5 | TRBD1 | - | TRBV20-1 | TGCAGTGTAACAGGGGATCAGCCCCAGCATTTT | CSVTGDQPQHF
TRBJ2-7 | TRBD1 | - | TRBV29-1 | TGCAGCGTTGAGGGGGGACAGGGGGTTAACTACGAGCAGTACTTC | CSVEGGQGVNYEQYF
TRBJ2-7 | - | - | TRBV6-2/TRBV6-3 | TGTGCCAGCAGTTACTTAACAGGGCAGCAGTACTTC | CASSYLTGQQYF
TRBJ2-3 | - | few | TRBV15 | TGTGCCACCAGCAGAAGTGGGGGCACAGATACGCAGTATTTT | CATSRSGGTDTQYF
TRBJ2-4 | - | few | TRBV5-1 | TGCGCCAGCAGCTTGGGGCAGCCCTCTGAGCAGTACTTC | CASSLGQPSEQYF
TRBJ2-7 | TRBD2 | few | TRBV15 | TGTGCCACCAGCAGACCCACTAGCGCCCGCTCCTACGAGCAGTACTTC | CATSRPTSARSYEQYF
TRBJ2-7 | TRBD1 | - | TRBV5-6 | TGTGCCAGCAGCATCGGGACAGCCAGCTCCTACGAGCAGTACTTC | CASSIGTASSYEQYF
TRBJ1-1 | - | - | TRBV7-2 | TGTGCCAGCAGCTTGATTACGACTGAAGCTTTCTTT | CASSLITTEAFF
TRBJ2-3 | TRBD2 | - | TRBV9 | TGTGCCAGCAGCGCATACGAGCGGGATGGGAGCACAGATACGCAGTATTTT | CASSAYERDGSTDTQYF
TRBJ2-5 | - | many | TRBV4-3 | TGCGCCAGCAGCCAAGATGGGAGTGCGGTGGGTGAAGAGACCCAGTACTTC | CASSQDGSAVGEETQYF
TRBJ1-1 | - | - | TRBV6-2/TRBV6-3 | TGTGCCAGCAGAGATACTTACACTGAAGCTTTCTTT | CASRDTYTEAFF